This TCR beta chain appears in the sequencing data of a study of Ad26.COV2.S vaccination and SARS-CoV-2 variants. The overall study: Trial arm assignment for the donor was COV1001 Ad26.COV2.S.

Stated treatment: about 20 received Ad26.COV2.S at low or high dose, single or two shots; a few received placebo; per-sample allocation not given. Sampling took place 63 days after the first vaccine or placebo injection. General observations from the study: Across vaccine and placebo recipients, the breadth of non-spike TCRs was similar. Total T cell responses, in the TCR breadth and depth analyses, may have been underestimated.

Measured with immunoSEQ multiplex PCR; TCRdb has only the in-frame clones, and not every one. The data show about 480,000 clones, with around 88% seen just once and about 13% held by the top ten. As to this clone: No antigen is known for it.

The sequence came from a person aged 18-65 years who received the Ad26.COV2.S COVID-19 vaccine or a placebo. This sample comprised peripheral blood, obtained in a trial of Ad26.COV2.S vaccine versus placebo.

DNA of the CDR3: TGTGCCAGCAGTTTCCTAGCGGGAGAATACGAGCAGTACTTC. Translation: CASSFLAGEYEQYF. This chain connects TRBV27 to TRBJ2-7; 10 bases align to TRBD2. The CDR3 length is 14 residues. V shed 3 bases, J shed 4 bases, and the junction held 3 bases outside the gene matches. Germline V gives CDR1 MNHEY, CDR2 SMNVEV (reference sequence).